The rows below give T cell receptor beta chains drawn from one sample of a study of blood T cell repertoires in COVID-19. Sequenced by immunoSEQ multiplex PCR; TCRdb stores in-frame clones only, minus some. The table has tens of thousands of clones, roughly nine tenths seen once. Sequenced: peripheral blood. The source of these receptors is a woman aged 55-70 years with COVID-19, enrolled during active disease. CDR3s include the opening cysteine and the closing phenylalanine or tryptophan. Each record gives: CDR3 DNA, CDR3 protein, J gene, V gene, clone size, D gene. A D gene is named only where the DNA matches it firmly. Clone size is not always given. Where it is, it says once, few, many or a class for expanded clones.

CDR3 DNA: TGTGCCAGAAGCATTGCCTTTATCACCGGGACTAGCGGGAGGACGGGAGAGCAGTACTTC
CDR3 protein: CARSIAFITGTSGRTGEQYF
J gene: TRBJ2-7
V gene: TRBV5-3
clone size: few
D gene: TRBD2

CDR3 DNA: TGTGCCAGCAGTGTACAGGCCCTCCCATATTTT
CDR3 protein: CASSVQALPYF
J gene: TRBJ1-3
V gene: TRBV2
clone size: NA
D gene: NA

CDR3 DNA: TGTGCCAGCAGCCCGGGAAGCCCCGAGCAGTACTTC
CDR3 protein: CASSPGSPEQYF
J gene: TRBJ2-7
V gene: TRBV7-8
clone size: NA
D gene: NA

CDR3 DNA: TGTGCCACCAGTGAGTCAGGGGTTAGCTCCTACGAGCAGTACTTC
CDR3 protein: CATSESGVSSYEQYF
J gene: TRBJ2-7
V gene: TRBV24-1
clone size: NA
D gene: NA

CDR3 DNA: TGCGCCAGCAGCCCCAGAGAAGGGACTAGCGGGAGGTCGACGGGTACGCAGTATTTT
CDR3 protein: CASSPREGTSGRSTGTQYF
J gene: TRBJ2-3
V gene: TRBV4-1
clone size: NA
D gene: TRBD2

CDR3 DNA: TGCAGCGTTGTGGGCGGGACCGATTATGGCTACACCTTC
CDR3 protein: CSVVGGTDYGYTF
J gene: TRBJ1-2
V gene: TRBV29-1
clone size: once
D gene: NA

CDR3 DNA: TGTGCCAGCAGTTTATTAGGGGTCGGGAACACTGAAGCTTTCTTT
CDR3 protein: CASSLLGVGNTEAFF
J gene: TRBJ1-1
V gene: TRBV28
clone size: NA
D gene: NA

CDR3 DNA: TGCGCCAGCAGCGTCGAGGGGGCGCGCACTGAAGCTTTCTTT
CDR3 protein: CASSVEGARTEAFF
J gene: TRBJ1-1
V gene: TRBV5-1
clone size: NA
D gene: TRBD1

CDR3 DNA: TGTGCCATCAGCAGTACAGGGGGCTTCATGAACACTGAAGCTTTCTTT
CDR3 protein: CAISSTGGFMNTEAFF
J gene: TRBJ1-1
V gene: TRBV10-3
clone size: NA
D gene: TRBD1

CDR3 DNA: TGTGCCAGCAGCTTAGTCGGGGGTGACTATGGCTACACCTTC
CDR3 protein: CASSLVGGDYGYTF
J gene: TRBJ1-2
V gene: TRBV7-9
clone size: NA
D gene: NA

CDR3 DNA: TGCGCCAGCAGCCATCTAGCGGGAGGACCCTCCCGGCAGAATGAGCAGTTCTTC
CDR3 protein: CASSHLAGGPSRQNEQFF
J gene: TRBJ2-1
V gene: TRBV5-1
clone size: NA
D gene: TRBD2

CDR3 DNA: TGTGCCAGCAGCTTAGGGCCCCGACAGGATGGTGGCTACACCTTC
CDR3 protein: CASSLGPRQDGGYTF
J gene: TRBJ1-2
V gene: TRBV7-2
clone size: NA
D gene: NA

CDR3 DNA: TGTGCCAGCAGCCAAACCGGGACTGAAGGAGAGACCCAGTACTTC
CDR3 protein: CASSQTGTEGETQYF
J gene: TRBJ2-5
V gene: TRBV25-1
clone size: NA
D gene: NA

CDR3 DNA: TGTGCCAGCAGCCAAGAAATCGGAGGAACCTACGAGCAGTACTTC
CDR3 protein: CASSQEIGGTYEQYF
J gene: TRBJ2-7
V gene: TRBV3-1/TRBV3-2
clone size: NA
D gene: NA

CDR3 DNA: TGTGCCAGTAGTATGGCCGGAGCCTCCACCGGGACAGGGAACACCGGGGAGCTGTTTTTT
CDR3 protein: CASSMAGASTGTGNTGELFF
J gene: TRBJ2-2
V gene: TRBV19
clone size: NA
D gene: TRBD1

CDR3 DNA: TGCGCCAGCAGTCAATCGGGGGGGACTAACTATGGCTACACCTTC
CDR3 protein: CASSQSGGTNYGYTF
J gene: TRBJ1-2
V gene: TRBV23-1
clone size: NA
D gene: NA

CDR3 DNA: TGTGCCAGCAGGAAGGACAGCGGCTTTTACGAGCAGTACTTC
CDR3 protein: CASRKDSGFYEQYF
J gene: TRBJ2-7
V gene: TRBV6-5
clone size: NA
D gene: NA

CDR3 DNA: TGTGCCAGCAGCTTCTTTGTCGATAGCGGTAGCACAGATACGCAGTATTTT
CDR3 protein: CASSFFVDSGSTDTQYF
J gene: TRBJ2-3
V gene: TRBV11-2
clone size: NA
D gene: NA

CDR3 DNA: TGTGCCATCAGAGATCCGGGACAGGGGGGAGAGACCCAGTACTTC
CDR3 protein: CAIRDPGQGGETQYF
J gene: TRBJ2-5
V gene: TRBV10-3
clone size: NA
D gene: TRBD1

CDR3 DNA: TGTGCCAGCAGTTTGGACAGAATTAACACCGGGGAGCTGTTTTTT
CDR3 protein: CASSLDRINTGELFF
J gene: TRBJ2-2
V gene: TRBV6-5
clone size: once
D gene: NA

CDR3 DNA: TGTGCCTGGAGTGTACGTCACACCGGGGAGACCCAGTACTTC
CDR3 protein: CAWSVRHTGETQYF
J gene: TRBJ2-5
V gene: TRBV30
clone size: NA
D gene: NA

CDR3 DNA: TGTGCCATCGGTCTTGGAGGGGATTATAATTCACCCCTCCACTTT
CDR3 protein: CAIGLGGDYNSPLHF
J gene: TRBJ1-6
V gene: TRBV10-3
clone size: NA
D gene: NA

CDR3 DNA: TGTGCCAGCAGTTATAGCGGGAATGGCAACAATGAGCAGTTCTTC
CDR3 protein: CASSYSGNGNNEQFF
J gene: TRBJ2-1
V gene: TRBV28
clone size: NA
D gene: TRBD2

CDR3 DNA: TGTGCCTGGAGCGCAGGGTTGCGGGAGAGCACAGATACGCAGTATTTT
CDR3 protein: CAWSAGLRESTDTQYF
J gene: TRBJ2-3
V gene: TRBV30
clone size: once
D gene: TRBD2

CDR3 DNA: TGTGCCAGCAGCTTAGGCAGGGTCGGGTCACCCCTCCACTTT
CDR3 protein: CASSLGRVGSPLHF
J gene: TRBJ1-6
V gene: TRBV7-2
clone size: NA
D gene: NA